These T cell receptor beta chains were read from a single sample in a study of cytomegalovirus exposure and HLA in healthy donors. Produced via immunoSEQ multiplex PCR; TCRdb's table is partial and in-frame only. The sample lists approximately 120,000 clones, about 78% occurring once. Sequencing used PBMCs. Source of these receptors: a man younger than 40 in good health and CMV-seronegative. Each CDR3 is given with its conserved first and last residue. A D gene is named only where the DNA matches it firmly. Some rows mark clone size as missing; the rest say once, few, many or name a class of expanded clone.

d_call: TRBD1
clone_size: NA
j_call: TRBJ2-5
v_call: TRBV2
cdr3_length: 16
cdr3_nt: TGTGCCAGCAGTGAAGCTTTGGAGGGACAGGCAGAGGCCCAGTACTTC
cdr3_aa: CASSEALEGQAEAQYF

d_call: NA
clone_size: NA
j_call: TRBJ2-1
v_call: TRBV7-3
cdr3_length: 16
cdr3_nt: TGTGCCAGCAGCTTAACTGCCGGGGTGGGTTACAATGAGCAGTTCTTC
cdr3_aa: CASSLTAGVGYNEQFF

d_call: TRBD2
clone_size: NA
j_call: TRBJ2-3
v_call: TRBV30
cdr3_length: 19
cdr3_nt: TGTGCCTGGAGTGTAGGGCAGGCAAAGACTAGCGGCTTCACAGATACGCAGTATTTT
cdr3_aa: CAWSVGQAKTSGFTDTQYF

d_call: NA
clone_size: NA
j_call: TRBJ1-1
v_call: TRBV20-1
cdr3_length: 10
cdr3_nt: TGCAGTGCTAGGAGGAAGGAAGCTTTCTTT
cdr3_aa: CSARRKEAFF

d_call: TRBD2
clone_size: once
j_call: TRBJ2-7
v_call: TRBV5-1
cdr3_length: 15
cdr3_nt: TGCGCCAGCAGCTTGGAAGTAGCGGGGGAATACGAGCAGTACTTC
cdr3_aa: CASSLEVAGEYEQYF

d_call: NA
clone_size: NA
j_call: TRBJ2-1
v_call: TRBV5-1
cdr3_length: 14
cdr3_nt: TGCGCCACCTCTGGCCAGGGGGGATACAATGAGCAGTTCTTC
cdr3_aa: CATSGQGGYNEQFF

d_call: NA
clone_size: NA
j_call: TRBJ2-7
v_call: TRBV29-1
cdr3_length: 14
cdr3_nt: TGCAGCGTTGAAGATACCCAGGGGGGATACGAGCAGTACTTC
cdr3_aa: CSVEDTQGGYEQYF

d_call: TRBD1
clone_size: NA
j_call: TRBJ1-1
v_call: TRBV29-1
cdr3_length: 14
cdr3_nt: TGCAGCGTTGAACGGACAGGCATGAACACTGAAGCTTTCTTT
cdr3_aa: CSVERTGMNTEAFF

d_call: NA
clone_size: NA
j_call: TRBJ1-5
v_call: TRBV28
cdr3_length: 12
cdr3_nt: TGTGCCAGCCGGGATTCTAATCAGCCCCAGCATTTT
cdr3_aa: CASRDSNQPQHF

d_call: TRBD1
clone_size: NA
j_call: TRBJ1-1
v_call: TRBV4-1
cdr3_length: 15
cdr3_nt: TGCGCCAGCAGCCAGATTGGACAGGTTAACACTGAAGCTTTCTTT
cdr3_aa: CASSQIGQVNTEAFF

d_call: TRBD1
clone_size: NA
j_call: TRBJ2-7
v_call: TRBV6-1
cdr3_length: 14
cdr3_nt: TGTGCCAGCAGCGTCGGACAGGGGGCATACGAGCAGTACTTC
cdr3_aa: CASSVGQGAYEQYF

d_call: NA
clone_size: NA
j_call: TRBJ1-1
v_call: TRBV16
cdr3_length: 13
cdr3_nt: TGTGCCAGCAGCCGTAACATGAACACTGAAGCTTTCTTT
cdr3_aa: CASSRNMNTEAFF

d_call: TRBD1
clone_size: NA
j_call: TRBJ1-2
v_call: TRBV7-9
cdr3_length: 16
cdr3_nt: TGTGCCAGCAGCTTAGGGGGACAGTTAGCTAACTATGGCTACACCTTC
cdr3_aa: CASSLGGQLANYGYTF

d_call: NA
clone_size: NA
j_call: TRBJ1-3
v_call: TRBV9
cdr3_length: 15
cdr3_nt: TGTGCCAGCAGCTCAAACAGCGGAGGAAGAAACACCATATATTTT
cdr3_aa: CASSSNSGGRNTIYF

d_call: NA
clone_size: NA
j_call: TRBJ2-7
v_call: TRBV5-8
cdr3_length: 14
cdr3_nt: TGTGCCAGCAGGCAGGTCGGGGGGCGCGTCGATTGGGACTTC
cdr3_aa: CASRQVGGRVDWDF

d_call: NA
clone_size: NA
j_call: TRBJ1-2
v_call: TRBV4-3
cdr3_length: 13
cdr3_nt: TGCGCCAGCAGCCAAAGCTTGGACTATGGCTACACCTTC
cdr3_aa: CASSQSLDYGYTF

d_call: NA
clone_size: NA
j_call: TRBJ1-1
v_call: TRBV5-1
cdr3_length: 15
cdr3_nt: TGCGCCAGCAGCTCGGCCCCGGGACAGAACACTGAAGCTTTCTTT
cdr3_aa: CASSSAPGQNTEAFF

d_call: TRBD1
clone_size: NA
j_call: TRBJ1-3
v_call: TRBV28
cdr3_length: 13
cdr3_nt: TGTGCCAGCAGGCAGGGGGCGGGAAACACCATATATTTT
cdr3_aa: CASRQGAGNTIYF

d_call: TRBD1
clone_size: NA
j_call: TRBJ1-1
v_call: TRBV28
cdr3_length: 12
cdr3_nt: TGTGCCAGCTTAACAGGGGGGACTGAAGCTTTCTTT
cdr3_aa: CASLTGGTEAFF

d_call: NA
clone_size: NA
j_call: TRBJ1-1
v_call: TRBV6-1
cdr3_length: 14
cdr3_nt: TGTGCCAGCAGTGAACACGGGGTATCCACTGAAGCTTTCTTT
cdr3_aa: CASSEHGVSTEAFF

d_call: TRBD2
clone_size: NA
j_call: TRBJ2-1
v_call: TRBV7-8
cdr3_length: 15
cdr3_nt: TGTGCCAGCAGCTATAGCGGGGTTTACTACAATGAGCAGTTCTTC
cdr3_aa: CASSYSGVYYNEQFF

d_call: NA
clone_size: few
j_call: TRBJ2-7
v_call: TRBV9
cdr3_length: 15
cdr3_nt: TGTGCCAGCAGCGTAGGGGGAGGAATCCCCTACGAGCAGTACTTC
cdr3_aa: CASSVGGGIPYEQYF

d_call: TRBD2
clone_size: NA
j_call: TRBJ2-5
v_call: TRBV4-1
cdr3_length: 17
cdr3_nt: TGCGCCAGCAGCCCCCTAGTGATAGCGGGGACTCAAGAGACCCAGTACTTC
cdr3_aa: CASSPLVIAGTQETQYF

d_call: TRBD2
clone_size: NA
j_call: TRBJ2-5
v_call: TRBV4-1
cdr3_length: 17
cdr3_nt: TGCGCCAGCAGCCAAGATTATAAGCGGGGAATATGGGAGACCCAGTACTTC
cdr3_aa: CASSQDYKRGIWETQYF

d_call: TRBD2
clone_size: NA
j_call: TRBJ2-5
v_call: TRBV5-1
cdr3_length: 16
cdr3_nt: TGCGCCAGCAGCTTGGTCCTAGCGGGGGTAGGAGAGACCCAGTACTTC
cdr3_aa: CASSLVLAGVGETQYF

d_call: NA
clone_size: NA
j_call: TRBJ2-3
v_call: TRBV5-4
cdr3_length: 14
cdr3_nt: TGTGCCAGCAGCTTGGGGGGGCCCGGAGATACGCAGTATTTT
cdr3_aa: CASSLGGPGDTQYF

d_call: TRBD2
clone_size: NA
j_call: TRBJ2-2
v_call: TRBV28
cdr3_length: 17
cdr3_nt: TGTGCCAGCAGTTCCACTAGCGGGGGCGACGGGTTAGGGGAGCTGTTTTTT
cdr3_aa: CASSSTSGGDGLGELFF

d_call: NA
clone_size: NA
j_call: TRBJ2-3
v_call: TRBV7-8
cdr3_length: 16
cdr3_nt: TGTGCCAGCAGCTTAAGGCGGGACTGGAGCACAGATACGCAGTATTTT
cdr3_aa: CASSLRRDWSTDTQYF

d_call: TRBD2
clone_size: NA
j_call: TRBJ2-1
v_call: TRBV4-2
cdr3_length: 18
cdr3_nt: TGTGCCAGCAGCCCCTTAGCGGGGGCCTTAAGCTCCTACAATGAGCAGTTCTTC
cdr3_aa: CASSPLAGALSSYNEQFF

d_call: NA
clone_size: NA
j_call: TRBJ1-1
v_call: TRBV30
cdr3_length: 13
cdr3_nt: TGTGCCTGGAGTGTAACCGGGCGGGGTGAAGCTTTCTTT
cdr3_aa: CAWSVTGRGEAFF

d_call: TRBD1
clone_size: once
j_call: TRBJ1-1
v_call: TRBV6-5
cdr3_length: 14
cdr3_nt: TGTGCCAGCAACATGGGACAGGAAAACACTGAAGCTTTCTTT
cdr3_aa: CASNMGQENTEAFF

d_call: NA
clone_size: NA
j_call: TRBJ2-7
v_call: TRBV4-1
cdr3_length: 15
cdr3_nt: TGCGCCAGCAGCCAAGTTGTGGCGGAACCCTACGAGCAGTACTTC
cdr3_aa: CASSQVVAEPYEQYF

d_call: TRBD1
clone_size: few
j_call: TRBJ1-6
v_call: TRBV7-9
cdr3_length: 19
cdr3_nt: TGTTCCAGCAGCCGATACGGGACAGGGCCGAGCTCCTATAATTCACCCCTCCACTTT
cdr3_aa: CSSSRYGTGPSSYNSPLHF

d_call: NA
clone_size: NA
j_call: TRBJ2-1
v_call: TRBV19
cdr3_length: 14
cdr3_nt: TGTGCCAGTAGTATTGATACTTCCTACAATGAGCAGTTCTTC
cdr3_aa: CASSIDTSYNEQFF

d_call: NA
clone_size: NA
j_call: TRBJ1-1
v_call: TRBV5-1
cdr3_length: 15
cdr3_nt: TGCGCCAGCAGCTTGGCGACGGGTGGGAACACTGAAGCTTTCTTT
cdr3_aa: CASSLATGGNTEAFF

d_call: NA
clone_size: NA
j_call: TRBJ1-1
v_call: TRBV21-1
cdr3_length: 13
cdr3_nt: TGTGCCAGCAGCAGCGCGGGTGGCACTGAAGCTTTCTTT
cdr3_aa: CASSSAGGTEAFF

d_call: TRBD1
clone_size: once
j_call: TRBJ1-5
v_call: TRBV5-1
cdr3_length: 15
cdr3_nt: TGCGCCAGCAGCTTGACTACAGGGGACAATCAGCCCCAGCATTTT
cdr3_aa: CASSLTTGDNQPQHF

d_call: NA
clone_size: NA
j_call: TRBJ1-4
v_call: TRBV28
cdr3_length: 16
cdr3_nt: TGTGCCAGCAGTTTAAGACTTAAGACAACTAATGAAAAACTGTTTTTT
cdr3_aa: CASSLRLKTTNEKLFF

d_call: TRBD1
clone_size: NA
j_call: TRBJ2-1
v_call: TRBV5-1
cdr3_length: 16
cdr3_nt: TGCGCCAGCAGCTTGCAAGGGACAGGGGCTTACAATGAGCAGTTCTTC
cdr3_aa: CASSLQGTGAYNEQFF

d_call: NA
clone_size: NA
j_call: TRBJ1-1
v_call: TRBV4-1
cdr3_length: 15
cdr3_nt: TGCGCCAGCAGCCAAGTCCCCAACAGGGCCACTGAAGCTTTCTTT
cdr3_aa: CASSQVPNRATEAFF

d_call: NA
clone_size: few
j_call: TRBJ2-7
v_call: TRBV11-3
cdr3_length: 12
cdr3_nt: TGTGCCAGCAGCTCTAGCAGCTACGAGCAGTACTTC
cdr3_aa: CASSSSSYEQYF

d_call: NA
clone_size: NA
j_call: TRBJ1-3
v_call: TRBV6-5
cdr3_length: 15
cdr3_nt: TGTGCCAGCAGCCGGGATACTGGTCTTGGAAACACCATATATTTT
cdr3_aa: CASSRDTGLGNTIYF

d_call: NA
clone_size: NA
j_call: TRBJ1-4
v_call: TRBV15
cdr3_length: 16
cdr3_nt: TGTGCCACCAGCAGAGATGGGGGGAGCCTTAGTGAAAAACTGTTTTTT
cdr3_aa: CATSRDGGSLSEKLFF

d_call: TRBD2
clone_size: NA
j_call: TRBJ2-5
v_call: TRBV5-4
cdr3_length: 16
cdr3_nt: TGTGCCAGCAGCCCTGGGACTAGCGGGAGGCGAGAGACCCAGTACTTC
cdr3_aa: CASSPGTSGRRETQYF

d_call: NA
clone_size: NA
j_call: TRBJ2-5
v_call: TRBV7-2
cdr3_length: 12
cdr3_nt: TGTGCCAGCAGCTTTGCACTGGAGACCCAGTACTTC
cdr3_aa: CASSFALETQYF

d_call: NA
clone_size: NA
j_call: TRBJ2-5
v_call: TRBV28
cdr3_length: 17
cdr3_nt: TGTGCCAGCACCCTACTTCTCCTGGACAGTAGCCAAGAGACCCAGTACTTC
cdr3_aa: CASTLLLLDSSQETQYF

d_call: TRBD1
clone_size: few
j_call: TRBJ2-3
v_call: TRBV5-1
cdr3_length: 13
cdr3_nt: TGCGCCAGCAGCTTGACAGGGGTGGATACGCAGTATTTT
cdr3_aa: CASSLTGVDTQYF

d_call: TRBD1
clone_size: NA
j_call: TRBJ2-7
v_call: TRBV18
cdr3_length: 14
cdr3_nt: TGTGCCAGCTCACCGGACAGGTCGGTGGTCGAGCAGTACTTC
cdr3_aa: CASSPDRSVVEQYF

d_call: TRBD1
clone_size: NA
j_call: TRBJ2-7
v_call: TRBV19
cdr3_length: 17
cdr3_nt: TGTGCCAGTAGTATAGCCTTTCGGGACAGGCGTTACTACGAGCAGTACTTC
cdr3_aa: CASSIAFRDRRYYEQYF

d_call: NA
clone_size: NA
j_call: TRBJ2-5
v_call: TRBV5-8
cdr3_length: 14
cdr3_nt: TGTGCCAGCAGCTCATTCGCTAGCCAAGAGACCCAGTACTTC
cdr3_aa: CASSSFASQETQYF

d_call: NA
clone_size: NA
j_call: TRBJ2-6
v_call: TRBV18
cdr3_length: 15
cdr3_nt: TGTGCCAGCTCACCAGGCCAGTCTCTGGCCAACGTCCTGACTTTC
cdr3_aa: CASSPGQSLANVLTF

d_call: TRBD1
clone_size: NA
j_call: TRBJ2-7
v_call: TRBV28
cdr3_length: 15
cdr3_nt: TGTGCCAGCAGTTTACCGGGACAGGGGGCAGGCGAGCAGTACTTC
cdr3_aa: CASSLPGQGAGEQYF

d_call: NA
clone_size: NA
j_call: TRBJ2-5
v_call: TRBV5-8
cdr3_length: 11
cdr3_nt: TGTGCCAGCAGCCTGTTAGAGACCCAGTACTTC
cdr3_aa: CASSLLETQYF

d_call: NA
clone_size: NA
j_call: TRBJ2-7
v_call: TRBV4-2
cdr3_length: 14
cdr3_nt: TGTGCCAGCAGAGAGGGGGGGGCCTCCTACGAGCAGTACTTC
cdr3_aa: CASREGGASYEQYF

d_call: NA
clone_size: NA
j_call: TRBJ2-1
v_call: TRBV2
cdr3_length: 14
cdr3_nt: TGTGCCAGCAGGGGGACGCTAGCGTACAATGAGCAGTTCTTC
cdr3_aa: CASRGTLAYNEQFF

d_call: NA
clone_size: NA
j_call: TRBJ1-4
v_call: TRBV5-6
cdr3_length: 14
cdr3_nt: TGTGCCAGCAGCCCGGGCCTTGCGGGTGAAAAACTGTTTTTT
cdr3_aa: CASSPGLAGEKLFF

d_call: NA
clone_size: NA
j_call: TRBJ1-5
v_call: TRBV30
cdr3_length: 13
cdr3_nt: TGTGCCTGGAGTTCAGGGGCTTGGCAGCCCCAGCATTTT
cdr3_aa: CAWSSGAWQPQHF

d_call: NA
clone_size: NA
j_call: TRBJ2-7
v_call: TRBV7-9
cdr3_length: 13
cdr3_nt: TGTGCCAGCAGTCTAGAGAGCTCCTACGAGCAGTACTTC
cdr3_aa: CASSLESSYEQYF

d_call: TRBD2
clone_size: once
j_call: TRBJ2-1
v_call: TRBV5-4
cdr3_length: 17
cdr3_nt: TGTGCCAGCAGCCTAGTTCCGGGACTAGCGGGGAGCAATGAGCAGTTCTTC
cdr3_aa: CASSLVPGLAGSNEQFF

d_call: NA
clone_size: NA
j_call: TRBJ2-7
v_call: TRBV7-9
cdr3_length: 16
cdr3_nt: TGTTCCAGCAGCGCTATTGACAGGAAAGGTTCCTACGAGCAGTACTTC
cdr3_aa: CSSSAIDRKGSYEQYF